This T cell receptor (beta chain) appears in the sequencing data of a study of identical twins. TCRdb itself ran the 5' RACE reads through MiXCR, one entry per CDR3 protein. The sample has some 500,000 distinct CDR3 sequences, around 20% seen once. This clonotype turned up a few times. Germline V gene sequence: CDR1 SGHTA, CDR2 FQGTGA. Between the trimmed V and J ends, which lost 5 bases and 8 bases, there was a span of 15 bases. The CDR3 is made up of 13 amino acids. The data were also submitted as part of a second study, on T cells expressing NK-cell markers. That paper adds: Just one sequenced donor of eight was HCMV-seronegative, while seven were seropositive.

This chain joins TRBV7-3 and TRBJ1-1, with a weak D call TRBD1 (5 bases). The sequencing sample was made of CD4+ T cells sorted from blood. This TCR came from a woman younger than 30 in good health. The CDR3 DNA is TGTGCCAGCAGCACGGACACTAAGTCGGAAGCTTTCTTT. This encodes CASSTDTKSEAFF. The whole variable domain, filled in from reference TRBV7-3 and TRBJ1-1, reads GAGVSQTPSNKVTEKGKYVELRCDPISGHTALYWYRQSLGQGPEFLIYFQGTGAADDSGLPNDRFFAVRPEGSVSTLKIQRTERGDSAVYLCASSTDTKSEAFFGQGTRLTVV.